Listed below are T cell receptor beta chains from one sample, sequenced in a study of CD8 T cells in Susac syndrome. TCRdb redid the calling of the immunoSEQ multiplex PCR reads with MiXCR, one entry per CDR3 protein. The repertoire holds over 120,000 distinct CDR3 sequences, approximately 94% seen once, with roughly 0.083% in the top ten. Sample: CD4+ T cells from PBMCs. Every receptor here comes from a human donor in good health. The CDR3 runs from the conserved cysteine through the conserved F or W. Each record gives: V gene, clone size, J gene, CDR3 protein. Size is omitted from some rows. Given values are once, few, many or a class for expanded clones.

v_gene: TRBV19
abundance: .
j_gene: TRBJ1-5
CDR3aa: CASSTWTNRGPSYGNQPQHF

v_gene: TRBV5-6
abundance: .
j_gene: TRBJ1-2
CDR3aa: CASSLEQVVGYTF

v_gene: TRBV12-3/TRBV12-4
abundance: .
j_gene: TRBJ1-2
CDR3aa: CASSPEGGQVYGYTF

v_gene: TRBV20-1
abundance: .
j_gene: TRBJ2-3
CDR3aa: CSVEPTSGSADTQYF

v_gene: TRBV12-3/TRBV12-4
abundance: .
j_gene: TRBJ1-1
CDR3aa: CASRRQGGWTEAFF

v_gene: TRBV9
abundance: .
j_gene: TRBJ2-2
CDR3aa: CASSVTGGGTGELFF

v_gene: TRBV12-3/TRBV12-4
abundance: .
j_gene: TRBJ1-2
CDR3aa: CASRSGTDYGYTF

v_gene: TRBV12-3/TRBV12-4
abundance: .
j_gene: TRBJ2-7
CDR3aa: CASSSPYEQYF

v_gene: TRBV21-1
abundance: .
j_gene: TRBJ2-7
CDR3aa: CATDSYEQYF

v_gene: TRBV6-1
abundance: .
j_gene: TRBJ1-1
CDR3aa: CASSVTGRAFF

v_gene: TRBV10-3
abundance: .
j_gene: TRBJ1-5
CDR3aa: CATHGYGGNQPQHF

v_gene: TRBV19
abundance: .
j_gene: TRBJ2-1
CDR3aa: CASSIDLGADNEQFF

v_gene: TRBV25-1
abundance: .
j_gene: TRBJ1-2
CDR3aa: CASSFLQGYGYTF

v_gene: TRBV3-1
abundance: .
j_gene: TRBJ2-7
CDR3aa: CASSQGDRAYEQYF

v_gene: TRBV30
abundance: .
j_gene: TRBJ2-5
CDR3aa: CAWSVRQGLSQYF

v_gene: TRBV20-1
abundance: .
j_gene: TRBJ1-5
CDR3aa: CSARPGTGLQPQHF

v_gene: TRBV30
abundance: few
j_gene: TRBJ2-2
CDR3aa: CAWSVLAGSTGELFF

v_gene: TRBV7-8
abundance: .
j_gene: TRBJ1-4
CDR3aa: CASSLGTDSNEKLFF

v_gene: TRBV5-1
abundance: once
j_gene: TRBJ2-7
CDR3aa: CASSLVAGGGYEQYF

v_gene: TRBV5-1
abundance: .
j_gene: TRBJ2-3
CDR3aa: CASSLAGPTNTQYF

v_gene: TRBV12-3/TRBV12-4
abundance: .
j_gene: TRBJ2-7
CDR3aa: CASSSAPPLGVLQYF

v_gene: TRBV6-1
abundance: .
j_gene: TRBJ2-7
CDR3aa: CATSLLLGAVSSYEQYF

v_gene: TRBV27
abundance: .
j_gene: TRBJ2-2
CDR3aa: CASSSPWNTGELFF

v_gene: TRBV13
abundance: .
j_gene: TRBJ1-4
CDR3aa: CASSLGVGTGGEKLFF

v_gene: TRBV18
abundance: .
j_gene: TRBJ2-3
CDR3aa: CASSPALAGYTDTQYF

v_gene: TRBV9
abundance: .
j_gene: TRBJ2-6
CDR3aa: CASSRPSGANVLTF

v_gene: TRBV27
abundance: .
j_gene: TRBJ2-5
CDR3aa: CASTPSGTGVGAGEETQYF

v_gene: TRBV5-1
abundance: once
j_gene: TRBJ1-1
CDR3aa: CASTGNTEAFF

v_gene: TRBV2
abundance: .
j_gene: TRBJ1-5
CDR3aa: CASSHREGQPQHF

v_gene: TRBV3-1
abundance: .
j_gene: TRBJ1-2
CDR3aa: CASSPSFLYGYTF

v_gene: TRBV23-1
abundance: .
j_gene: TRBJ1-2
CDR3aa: CASSHAQSYGYTF

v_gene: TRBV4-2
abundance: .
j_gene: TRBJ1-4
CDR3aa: CASSQAAGGREKLFF